The TCR beta chain under discussion was sequenced for a study of cytomegalovirus exposure and HLA in healthy donors. Whole-study context: The Caucasian-associated ancestry cluster held 80% to 90% of 300 to 450 genotyped donors.

The CDR3 runs to 13 residues. The V gene lost 6 bases and the J gene lost 0 bases, with 7 bases spanning the gap. Germline assignment: CDR1 KGHSH and CDR2 LQKENI. For this clone: Other nucleotide sequences from this sample produce the same CDR3.

Researchers ran the PCR with 60 Vbeta and 13 Jbeta primers. Some clones are missing from TCRdb's copy, which holds only in-frame ones; the method was immunoSEQ multiplex PCR. This table has some 150,000 clones, roughly 89% appearing once. Specimen: PBMCs. The gene calls are TRBV18 and TRBJ2-3; TRBD2 is a possible D gene (5 bases). The sequence was collected from a woman in her 30s in good health and CMV-seronegative. The chain's CDR3 is CASSPSSTDTQYF. In nucleotides, the CDR3 is TGTGCCAGCTCCCCTAGCAGCACAGATACGCAGTATTTT.